What follows is one T cell receptor (beta chain) and its context. Separate cDNA molecules each had unique molecular identifiers attached to them. MiXCR was run by TCRdb on the 5' RACE reads, yielding one entry per CDR3 protein. The sample carries approximately 73,000 distinct CDR3 sequences, around 13% recorded once. V dropped 0 bases and J dropped 13 bases, with 11 bases sitting between them. This CDR3 is built from 12 residues. CDR1 is SGHDT, CDR2 YYEEEE, per germline. This entry comes from a study of early T cells in non-severe SARS-CoV-2 infection. This sequence joins TRBV5-6 and TRBJ1-5, with D maybe TRBD1 (5 bases). Specimen: whole blood. The clonotype was recovered from an adult who was a healthcare worker with PCR-confirmed SARS-CoV-2 infection or an uninfected control (not recorded which). The DNA of the CDR3 is TGTGCCAGCAGCTTGGGTCAGGGTTTACAGCATTTT. As protein: CASSLGQGLQHF.